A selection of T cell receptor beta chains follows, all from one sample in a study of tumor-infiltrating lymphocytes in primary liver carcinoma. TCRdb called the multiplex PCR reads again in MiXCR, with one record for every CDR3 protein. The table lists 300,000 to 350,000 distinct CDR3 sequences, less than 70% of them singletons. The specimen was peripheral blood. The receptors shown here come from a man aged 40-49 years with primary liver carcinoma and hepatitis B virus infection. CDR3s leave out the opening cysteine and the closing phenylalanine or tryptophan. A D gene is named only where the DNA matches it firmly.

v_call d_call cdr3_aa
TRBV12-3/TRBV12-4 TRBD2 ASSLNAGVGEQC
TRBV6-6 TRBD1 ASSYSRGQGNQPQH
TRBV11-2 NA VSSSDTYGELF
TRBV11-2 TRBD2 ASSSSTSGSRNLV
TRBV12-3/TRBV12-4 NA ASSAMATYYNEQF
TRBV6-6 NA ASSYRQDVADTQY
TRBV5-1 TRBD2 ASSDRDYTDTQY
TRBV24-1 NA ATSDTAGSYEQY
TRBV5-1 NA ASSLGSAYEKY
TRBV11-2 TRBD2 ACIEAGLAGNNEQF
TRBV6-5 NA ASSYDGVSTEAF
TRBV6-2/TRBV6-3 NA ASSYDVLDRTDNEQF
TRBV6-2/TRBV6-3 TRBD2 ASCYPSGWAHNEQF
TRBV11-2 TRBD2 ASSETRGVGEQF
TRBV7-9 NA ASNLGRGNTDTQY
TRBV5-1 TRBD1 ASSTAFDRENSPLH
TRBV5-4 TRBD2 ASSLAAGEGQETQY
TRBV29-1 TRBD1 STTGVNTEAF
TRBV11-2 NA ASRSSGEEYSYNEWF
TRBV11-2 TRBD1 VSSSGTGAKDEQF
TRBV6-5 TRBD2 ASNQREIYNEQF
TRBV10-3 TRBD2 AISELAGVDEQY
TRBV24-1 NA ATSAWRQGNEQF
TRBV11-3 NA ASNFAPSLEQF
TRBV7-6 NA ASSSIGGSYNEQF
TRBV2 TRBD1 ASYKPGQQTDTQY
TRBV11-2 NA ASSLRSGELL
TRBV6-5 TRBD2 VSSTGSGGSHEQY
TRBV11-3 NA ASSLEGTNTGELF
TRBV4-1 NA ASSRRHRKDTDREY
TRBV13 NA ASSRRGAYGYT
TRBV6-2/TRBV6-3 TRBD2 ASSWGRLAEGNEQF
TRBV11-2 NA ASSLVPSTQPQH
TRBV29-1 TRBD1 SVTAGTGSYEQY
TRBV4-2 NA ASCQEESEKLF
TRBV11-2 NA ASNLDPIGEQY
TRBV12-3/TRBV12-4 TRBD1 AIGQGFDGYT
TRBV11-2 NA AGSLSPGSYEQY
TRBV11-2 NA ASSLVASESRGEQF
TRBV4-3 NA ASSYRGNSYNEQF
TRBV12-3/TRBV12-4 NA ASSLRLGYDQY